These 27 T cell receptor beta chains share one sample of origin, sequenced in a study of tumor and adjacent non-tumor tissue in lung cancer. TCRbeta libraries were built with three rounds of nested PCR, modified from ARM-PCR. TCRdb reprocessed the multiplex PCR reads with MiXCR, giving one entry per CDR3 protein. The data contain about 75,000 distinct CDR3 sequences, around 70% of them singletons. No cell sorting was done before RNA was extracted from the tissue. This non-tumor lung sample came from over 3 cm beyond the tumor edge. The specimen was distant non-tumor lung tissue. The receptors were gathered from a woman in her forties or fifties with non-small cell lung cancer.

This clonotype was seen more than once but under ten times. J is TRBJ1-1 and V is TRBV12-3 or TRBV12-4; weak D call: TRBD1 (6 bases). The CDR3 consists of 13 residues. Trimming removed 3 bases at V and 4 bases at J, with 9 bases between. As DNA, the CDR3 is TGTGCCAGCAGTTTCGGCAGGGGCACTGAAGCTTTCTTT. As protein: CASSFGRGTEAFF.

Notes on this clonotype: One base away lies a much larger clone, so this may be a sequencing read error. The J gene is TRBJ2-1, the V gene TRBV20-1; TRBD2 aligns across 8 bases. Trimming took 6 bases from V and 4 from J; bases not matched to a gene: 11. Germline V gene lookup returns CDR1 DFQATT and CDR2 SNEGSKA (reference sequence). The CDR3 is made up of 15 amino acids. The DNA of the CDR3 is TGCAGTGCACTCGGGATTAGCGGGGAATACAATGAGCAGTTCTTC. It codes for CSALGISGEYNEQFF.

This clonotype was detected only a few times. Germline is not matched at one junction end, which may reflect a read error. The DNA of the CDR3 is TGCGCCAGCAGCCCCACAGGGGGTCTTGCTGGCCACACCTTC. Encoded protein: CASSPTGGLAGHTF. The chain has TRBV5-1 and TRBJ1-2; 8 bases are a match to TRBD1. The germline V gene encodes CDR1 SGHRS and CDR2 YFSETQ. The CDR3 is made up of 14 amino acids.

The chain is built from TRBV12-3 or TRBV12-4 and TRBJ1-5; D call uncertain. This CDR3 is built from 16 residues. V lost 3 bases and J lost 0, with 12 bases in between. The chain's CDR3 is CASSLDGHLSNQPQHF. DNA for the CDR3: TGTGCCAGCAGTTTGGACGGGCATCTTAGCAATCAGCCCCAGCATTTT.

Concerning this clonotype: This CDR3 is missing its conserved last phenylalanine or tryptophan, likely due to a read error. The rearrangement joins TRBV20-1 to TRBJ2-4; D may be TRBD1 or TRBD2 (5 bases each). CDR1 and CDR2 from the germline V gene are DFQATT and SNEGSKA (reference sequence). The CDR3 runs to 15 residues. For the CDR3, the DNA is TGCAGTGCTAGAGTTGGGACCGGGGCCAACAACATTCAGTACTTG. Encoded protein: CSARVGTGANNIQYL.

With regard to this clonotype: An end of the junction does not agree with germline; a read error may underlie this. The chain combines TRBV20-1 with TRBJ1-4; 9 bases agree with TRBD1. Germline V gives CDR1 DFQATT, CDR2 SNEGSKA (reference sequence). This CDR3 is built from 15 residues. DNA of the CDR3: TGCAGTGCAGTAGCTCATGGACAGGGGAGTGAAAAATTGTTTTTT. This sequence encodes CSAVAHGQGSEKLFF.

As regards this clonotype: Relative to the germline gene, one junction end is altered; a read error may explain this. The chain employs TRBV11-2 and TRBJ2-6; D unresolved. Germline CDR1 reads SGHAT; CDR2 reads FQNNGV. The CDR3 totals 14 residues. The CDR3 region is CASSFSSGVNVLTF. CDR3 nucleotides: TGTGCCAGCAGCTTCAGCTCTGGGGTCAACGTCCTGACTTTC.

A few counts support this clonotype. V usage is TRBV24-1 and J usage is TRBJ2-1; 8 bases map to TRBD1. The CDR3 has 16 residues. V lost 4 bases to trimming and J lost 11 bases; unmatched junction nucleotides: 15. Germline V gives CDR1 KGHDR, CDR2 SFDVKD. CDR3 protein: CATSDDRTGSIKQQFF. CDR3 DNA: TGTGCCACCAGTGACGACAGGACAGGGTCTATCAAGCAGCAGTTCTTC.

Turning to this clonotype: This may come from a read error, since a much larger clone is one base off. The final CDR3 position lacks the conserved phenylalanine or tryptophan, pointing to a likely read error. The chain carries TRBV28 and TRBJ1-3; 9 positions match TRBD1. Unmatched junction bases numbered 6, after V lost 2 bases and J lost 7 bases. Germline loops: CDR1 MDHEN, CDR2 SYDVKM. CDR3 size: 15 residues. The CDR3 loop reads CASSLIGQGSNTIYS. The CDR3 nucleotides read TGTGCCAGCAGTTTAATAGGACAGGGGAGCAACACCATATATTCT.

The rearrangement joins TRBV4-1 to TRBJ2-3; D ambiguous. Germline assignment: CDR1 MGHRA and CDR2 YSYEKL. The CDR3 runs to 14 residues. The CDR3 is CANSQPLTSDTQYF. The CDR3 nucleotides are TGCGCTAACAGCCAACCCCTAACAAGCGATACGCAGTATTTT.

On this clonotype itself: This could be a read error, since a much larger clone is one nucleotide away. The chain employs TRBV4-3 and TRBJ1-6; D possibly corresponds to TRBD1 (5 bases). The CDR3 extends over 16 amino acids. CDR1 and CDR2 from the germline V gene are LGHNA and YSLEER. V was trimmed by 8 bases and J by 4 bases, leaving 18 bases between them. This CDR3 is CASCPARGEYNSPLHF. The DNA of the CDR3 is TGCGCCAGCTGCCCTGCACGGGGGGAGTATAATTCACCCCTCCACTTT.

Many counts were recorded for this clonotype. The rearrangement links TRBV5-6 to TRBJ1-1; 8 bases match TRBD1. The junction had 6 bases not matched to a gene; V was cut back by 0 bases and J by 5 bases. Germline V CDR1 and CDR2: SGHDT, YYEEEE. The CDR3 contains 15 residues. The CDR3 is CASSLDDRGSTEAFF. Written as DNA, the CDR3 is TGTGCCAGCAGCTTGGATGACAGGGGCTCAACTGAAGCTTTCTTT.

To note about this clonotype: Given a much more abundant clone one base away, this may be a read error. This rearrangement joins TRBV20-1 to TRBJ2-7, with a tentative D call TRBD1 (6 bases). There are 14 residues in the CDR3. Germline-derived CDR1 and CDR2 are DFQATT and SNEGSKA (reference sequence). The CDR3 nucleotides read TGCACTGCTAGAGATCCAGGGGTTACCTACGAGCAGTACTTC. This translates into CTARDPGVTYEQYF.

This clonotype was seen repeatedly, ten times or more. The chain recombines TRBV11-2 with TRBJ2-5; TRBD1 aligns across 11 bases. Unmatched junction bases numbered 4, after V lost 5 bases and J lost 5 bases. This CDR3 region has 14 residues. Germline CDR1 is SGHAT and CDR2 is FQNNGV. The CDR3 nucleotides read TGTGCCAGCAGCACCGGACAGGGGGCTGAGACCCAGTACTTC. Its translation: CASSTGQGAETQYF.

On this clonotype: This may arise from a read error, as a much more abundant clone is one base away. V gene TRBV20-1 combines with J gene TRBJ2-3; either TRBD1 or TRBD2 may fit D (5 bases each). Trimming stripped 7 bases from V and 1 base from J, with 21 bases between. This CDR3 region has 16 residues. CDR1 is DFQATT and CDR2 is SNEGSKA in the germline V gene (reference sequence). CDR3 DNA sequence: TGCAGTGGCCTAGCCCGGCAGGGAAGGTGCACAGATACGCAGTATTTT. Residues: CSGLARQGRCTDTQYF.

Worth noting for this clonotype: Being one base from a much bigger clone, this may be a read error. The chain has TRBV20-1 and TRBJ1-4; D is undetermined. Germline V lookup: CDR1 DFQATT, CDR2 SNEGSKA (reference sequence). Trimming shortened V by 2 bases and J by 3 bases, and 16 bases separated the two germline ends. This CDR3 has 16 amino acids. CDR3 nucleotides: TGCAGTGCTAGAACATCCGGAGGAAGTGCTAATGAAAAACTGTTTTTT. Translated, it gives CSARTSGGSANEKLFF.

Remarks on this clonotype: Since a much larger clone is just one base distant, this may be a read error. This chain joins TRBV12-3 or TRBV12-4 and TRBJ1-1; a weak D match, TRBD1 (5 bases). The CDR3 is made up of 11 amino acids. In DNA form, the CDR3 reads TGTGCCAGCAGATCAGCACAGGAAGCTTTATTT. Translated, it gives CASRSAQEALF.

Comment on this clonotype: A junction end diverges from the germline sequence, so it may reflect a read error. The CDR3 loop is CASRSEANYNEQFF. As DNA, the CDR3 is TGTGCCAGCAGATCAGAGGCGAATTACAATGAGCAATTCTTC. The chain has TRBV11-3 and TRBJ2-1; no reliable D call. This CDR3 is built from 14 residues. Germline lookup yields CDR1 SGHNT and CDR2 YENEEA. The variable domain in full, completed from reference TRBV11-3 and TRBJ2-1, reads EAGVVQSPRYKIIEKKQPVAFWCNPISGHNTLYWYLQNLGQGPELLIRYENEEAVDDSQLPKDRFSAERLKGVDSTLKIQPAELGDSAVYLCASRSEANYNEQFFGPGTRLTVL.

This clonotype was picked up many times. The chain recombines TRBV29-1 with TRBJ1-3; the D is unclear. The ends were cut back, 2 bases at V and 0 bases at J, with 11 bases in the middle. Germline V lookup: CDR1 SQVTM, CDR2 ANQGSEA. The CDR3 extends over 15 amino acids. The CDR3 sequence is CSVERRAFSGNTIYF. Written as DNA, the CDR3 is TGCAGCGTTGAACGGCGGGCGTTCTCTGGAAACACCATATATTTT.

The gene calls are TRBV29-1 and TRBJ2-1; TRBD2 matches 13 bases. CDR1 SQVTM and CDR2 ANQGSEA come from the germline V gene. CDR3 length: 13 amino acids. The J segment lost 10 bases and the V segment lost 6 bases, leaving 6 bases of the junction unmatched. Here the CDR3 reads CSVGLAGESEQFF. Written as DNA, the CDR3 is TGCAGCGTCGGACTAGCGGGAGAAAGCGAGCAGTTCTTC.

To note about this clonotype: Germline is not matched at one junction end, which may reflect a read error. The rearrangement uses TRBV20-1 and TRBJ2-5; D is perhaps TRBD1 (7 bases). This CDR3 spans 15 amino acids. The germline V gene encodes CDR1 DFQATT and CDR2 SNEGSKA (reference sequence). The DNA of the CDR3 is TGCAGTGCTAGAGATGAAAGGACAGGCGGGGAGGCCCAGAACTTC. Translating it yields CSARDERTGGEAQNF.

This clonotype has more than one count but fewer than ten. An end of the junction differs from the germline gene, which may be a read error. The chain joins TRBV29-1 to TRBJ2-7; 7 positions agree with TRBD2. The length of the CDR3 is 14 residues. CDR1 and CDR2 from the germline V gene are SQVTM and ANQGSEA. The CDR3 bases are TGCAGCGTTCGATCAGCGGGAATCGGATACGAGCAGTATTTC. It yields the protein CSVRSAGIGYEQYF.

On this clonotype itself: No conserved phenylalanine or tryptophan ends this CDR3, so it is likely a read error. V usage is TRBV20-1 and J usage is TRBJ2-7; 11 bases are a match to TRBD1. This CDR3 contains 14 residues. CDR1 DFQATT and CDR2 SNEGSKA come from the germline V gene (reference sequence). The CDR3 region is CCAEPGTGGYEQYS. The CDR3 nucleotides read TGCTGTGCTGAGCCCGGGACAGGGGGCTACGAGCAGTACTCC.

Turning to this clonotype: Being one base from a much bigger clone, this may be a read error. The chain links TRBV20-1 to TRBJ1-5; 8 positions match TRBD1. CDR3 length equals 17 residues. Losses at the gene ends were 0 bases for V and 3 bases for J; bases not matched to a gene: 10. Germline CDR1 and CDR2: DFQATT and SNEGSKA (reference sequence). CDR3 sequence: CSAREKDRAINNQPQHF. CDR3 sequence (DNA): TGCAGTGCTAGAGAAAAGGACAGGGCTATTAACAATCAGCCCCAGCATTTT.

CDR3 sequence: CASSPGLTCEQYF. The DNA for the CDR3 is TGTGCCAGCAGCCCGGGTTTGACATGCGAGCAGTACTTC. The chain has TRBV7-9 and TRBJ2-7; D unresolved. Germline CDR1 reads SEHNR; CDR2 reads FQNEAQ (reference sequence). Trimming removed 5 bases at V and 6 bases at J, with 14 bases between. The CDR3 totals 13 residues.

To note about this clonotype: A much larger clonotype is one base distant, so this may be a read error. The chain recombines TRBV20-1 with TRBJ2-7; a weak D match, TRBD2 (6 bases). Per the germline V gene, CDR1 is DFQATT and CDR2 is SNEGSKA (reference sequence). The CDR3 contains 17 residues. The V gene lost 1 base and the J gene lost 0 bases, with 19 bases spanning the gap. CDR3 bases: TGCAGTGCTAGAGCCTTCATGGGAGGTTCGGACTCCTACGAGCAGTACTTC. This sequence encodes CSARAFMGGSDSYEQYF.

With regard to this clonotype: A much larger clone lies a single base off, so this may be a read error. The rearrangement uses TRBV20-1 and TRBJ1-1; D ambiguous. Germline CDR1 and CDR2: DFQATT and SNEGSKA (reference sequence). This CDR3 has 13 amino acids. The CDR3 loop reads CSASKHQNTVAFF. The CDR3 DNA follows: TGCAGTGCTAGTAAACACCAGAACACTGTAGCTTTCTTT.